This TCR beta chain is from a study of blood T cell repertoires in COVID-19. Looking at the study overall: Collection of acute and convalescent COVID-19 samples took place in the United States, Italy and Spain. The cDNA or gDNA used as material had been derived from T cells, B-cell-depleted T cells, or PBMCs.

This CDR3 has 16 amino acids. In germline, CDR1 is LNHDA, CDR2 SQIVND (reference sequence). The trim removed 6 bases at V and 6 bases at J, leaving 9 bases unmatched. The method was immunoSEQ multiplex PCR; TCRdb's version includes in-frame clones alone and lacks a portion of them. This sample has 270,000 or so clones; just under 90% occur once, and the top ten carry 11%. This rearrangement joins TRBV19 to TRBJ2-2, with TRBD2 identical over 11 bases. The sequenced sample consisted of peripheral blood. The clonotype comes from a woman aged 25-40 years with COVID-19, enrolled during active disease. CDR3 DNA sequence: TGTGCCAGTAGGACCTTAGCGGGGGGGCCGTCCGGGGAGCTGTTTTTT. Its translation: CASRTLAGGPSGELFF.